This is a list of T cell receptor beta chains from one sample in a study of blood T cell repertoires in COVID-19. The assay was immunoSEQ multiplex PCR, and TCRdb's table has in-frame clones only and misses some. The profile shows under 200,000 clones, about 90% of them singletons. The sequenced material came from peripheral blood. Receptors originate from a man aged 40-49 years with active or convalescent COVID-19. The CDR3 runs from the conserved cysteine through the conserved F or W.

length | V | CDR3
15 | TRBV6-1 | CASSEIRGRSYEQYF
16 | TRBV6-2/TRBV6-3 | CASSYSAGSIQETQYF
14 | TRBV5-1 | CASRTTPTNEKLFF
11 | TRBV23-1 | CASRANQPQHF
14 | TRBV2 | CASSQQGAGQPQHF
17 | TRBV2 | CASSGLAGPSSYNEQFF
14 | TRBV19 | CASSTNTGITEAFF
19 | TRBV13 | CASSLSNPLKSSYNSPLHF
17 | TRBV7-8 | CASSAYRGAPTNYGYTF
15 | TRBV6-5 | CAASPGLGRGYEQFF
13 | TRBV6-5 | CASSSGQGNTQYF
15 | TRBV28 | CASSLGSLDGQPQHF
13 | TRBV5-1 | CASSPPGYNEQFF
15 | TRBV7-8 | CASSAYRVTNEKLFF
15 | TRBV19 | CASTSSRGMNTEAFF